The 27 T cell receptor beta chains presented below share a single source sample, sequenced in a study of Ad26.COV2.S vaccination and SARS-CoV-2 variants. This sample's treatment: around 19 received Ad26.COV2.S at low or high dose, single or two shots; about 5 received placebo; per-sample allocation not given. At day 63 after the first vaccine or placebo injection, samples were drawn. Libraries were prepared by immunoSEQ multiplex PCR; TCRdb keeps only in-frame clonotypes and omits some of them. The data show 360,000 or so clones, around 87% seen once. The sample was peripheral blood, taken in a trial of Ad26.COV2.S vaccine versus placebo. These receptor sequences come from a person between 18 and 65 years old who received the Ad26.COV2.S COVID-19 vaccine or a placebo.

The chain recombines TRBV7-2 with TRBJ1-5, with D unclear. This CDR3 comprises 13 residues. The germline V and J ends were trimmed by 1 base and 9 bases, with 10 bases remaining between them. Per the germline V gene, CDR1 is SGHTA and CDR2 is FQGNSA. CDR3 nucleotide sequence: TGTGCCAGCAGCTTAGGGCAAGATCGGCCCCAGCATTTT. This gives the protein CASSLGQDRPQHF.

The chain has TRBV5-3 and TRBJ1-6; D is uncertain. TRBV5-3 qualifies as an ORF whose function is uncertain. V was trimmed by 2 bases and J by 0 bases, leaving 9 bases between them. The CDR3 has 16 residues. The DNA for the CDR3 is TGTGCCAGAAGCTTCAACATGAGCTCCTATAATTCACCCCTCCACTTT. It translates to CARSFNMSSYNSPLHF.

The V and J genes are TRBV6-5 and TRBJ1-4; 7 bases are shared with TRBD1. The germline V gene has CDR1 MNHEY and CDR2 SVGAGI. The CDR3 totals 15 residues. Losses at the gene ends were 6 bases for V and 0 bases for J; bases not matched to a gene: 4. In DNA form, the CDR3 reads TGTGCCAGCAGAGGTACAGGGGCAACTAATGAAAAACTGTTTTTT. It codes for CASRGTGATNEKLFF.

The genes are TRBV7-9 and TRBJ1-1; D remains unclear. The germline V gene encodes CDR1 SEHNR and CDR2 FQNEAQ (reference sequence). CDR3 length: 16 amino acids. The V gene lost 4 bases and the J gene lost 0 bases, with 15 bases spanning the gap. CDR3: CASSSPPDYMNTEAFF. CDR3 nucleotides: TGTGCCAGCAGCTCCCCTCCTGACTATATGAACACTGAAGCTTTCTTT.

The chain links TRBV19 to TRBJ2-2; 8 bases match TRBD2. The trim removed 5 bases at V and 7 bases at J, leaving 6 bases unmatched. Germline CDR1 LNHDA, CDR2 SQIVND (reference sequence). The CDR3 length is 14 residues. CDR3 bases: TGTGCCAGTAGTTTCGGGACTAGTTACGGGGAGCTGTTTTTT. Residues: CASSFGTSYGELFF.

The chain employs TRBV2 and TRBJ1-2; no clear D. Germline values: CDR1 SNHLY, CDR2 FYNNEI. Trimming cost V 1 base and J 8 bases, with 5 bases left between them. The CDR3 extends over 11 amino acids. CDR3 sequence: CASSEGRGYTF. CDR3 in DNA: TGTGCCAGCAGTGAAGGAAGGGGCTACACCTTC.

Remarks on this clone: Other DNA sequences in the same sample also yield this CDR3. This chain links TRBV5-1 with TRBJ2-5, with D unclear. There are 12 residues in the CDR3. Germline V gene sequence: CDR1 SGHRS, CDR2 YFSETQ. V lost 3 bases to trimming and J lost 2 bases, with 5 bases between them. CDR3 DNA: TGCGCCAGCAGCTCGGGTCAAGAGACCCAGTACTTC. Its translation is CASSSGQETQYF.

This chain joins TRBV9 and TRBJ2-7; TRBD1 is a possible D gene (5 bases). Germline CDR1 and CDR2: SGDLS and YYNGEE. V shed 0 bases and J shed 2 bases, with 18 bases lying between them. The CDR3 has 17 amino acids. The DNA of the CDR3 is TGTGCCAGCAGCGTAGGGTCCGGGCAGGGAAGAACCTACGAGCAGTACTTC. Encoded protein: CASSVGSGQGRTYEQYF.

CDR3 DNA sequence: TGTGCCACCAGTGATAGTGCTCAGAGACAAGAGACCCAGTACTTC. It is translated as CATSDSAQRQETQYF. The V call is TRBV24-1, the J call TRBJ2-5; D gene uncertain. Trimming left V 3 bases short and J 2 bases short, with 12 bases between. From germline, CDR1 is KGHDR and CDR2 SFDVKD. The CDR3 covers 15 residues.

The V call is TRBV10-3, the J call TRBJ1-2; no clear D gene. This CDR3 comprises 15 residues. Germline V gene lookup returns CDR1 ENHRY and CDR2 SYGVKD. With 0 bases removed from V and 6 bases from J, the gap between germline ends came to 14 bases. The DNA of the CDR3 is TGTGCCATCAGTGAGTCGAGCGACGGTGGGGATGGCTACACCTTC. Translation gives CAISESSDGGDGYTF.

The V gene is TRBV27, the J gene TRBJ1-1, with D maybe TRBD1 (5 bases). In germline, CDR1 is MNHEY, CDR2 SMNVEV (reference sequence). The CDR3 runs 16 residues. V was shortened by 2 bases and J by 1 base, with 14 bases between the two germline ends. DNA for the CDR3: TGTGCCAGCAGTTTACGGTTCGGGGGTTCGAACACTGAAGCTTTCTTT. As protein: CASSLRFGGSNTEAFF.

The chain carries TRBV21-1 and TRBJ2-1; the table assigns TRBD1, which was not confirmed against the DNA. TRBV21-1 is marked as a pseudogene. The CDR3 runs to 19 residues. The chain's CDR3 is CASSKGMGWTGGADNEQFF. CDR3 coding DNA: TGTGCCAGCAGCAAAGGAATGGGGTGGACAGGGGGCGCGGACAATGAGCAGTTCTTC.

This chain links TRBV7-2 with TRBJ1-5; D not resolved. CDR3 length: 14 residues. CDR1 SGHTA and CDR2 FQGNSA come from the germline V gene. V shed 5 bases and J shed 2 bases, with 10 bases lying between them. CDR3 coding DNA: TGTGCCAGCAGCGTGAAGGTGGGCAATCAGCCCCAGCATTTT. It encodes CASSVKVGNQPQHF.

The rearrangement joins TRBV7-3 to TRBJ2-5, with 14 bases fitting TRBD2. Losses at the gene ends were 0 bases for V and 5 bases for J; bases not matched to a gene: 2. The CDR3 runs to 16 residues. The V gene's germline CDR1 is SGHTA and CDR2 FQGTGA. CDR3 DNA sequence: TGTGCCAGCAGCTTAACGGGACTAGCGGGGGAGGAGACCCAGTACTTC. Translation: CASSLTGLAGEETQYF.

The chain is built from TRBV30 and TRBJ2-3, with TRBD2 matching over 8 bases. The junction had 2 bases not matched to a gene; V was cut back by 2 bases and J by 1 base. The length of the CDR3 is 14 residues. Germline CDR1 reads GTSNPN; CDR2 reads SVGIG (reference sequence). CDR3 loop: CAWSSLAGTDTQYF. The DNA for the CDR3 is TGTGCCTGGAGTTCACTAGCGGGCACAGATACGCAGTATTTT. The variable domain in full, with the rest retrieved from reference TRBV30 and TRBJ2-3, is SQTIHQWPATLVQPVGSPLSLECTVEGTSNPNLYWYRQAAGRGLQLLFYSVGIGQISSEVPQNLSASRPQDRQFILSSKKLLLSDSGFYLCAWSSLAGTDTQYFGPGTRLTVL.

The rearrangement uses TRBV7-9 and TRBJ1-2; D might be TRBD1 (6 bases). This CDR3 spans 13 amino acids. The germline V gene has CDR1 SEHNR and CDR2 FQNEAQ (reference sequence). Trimming removed 1 base from V and 8 bases from J, with 11 bases in between. CDR3 in amino acids: CASSLVPQGGYTF. DNA of the CDR3: TGTGCCAGCAGCTTAGTTCCGCAGGGGGGCTACACCTTC.

The chain is built from TRBV4-2 and TRBJ1-1; weak D call: TRBD1 (6 bases). Germline loops: CDR1 LGHNA, CDR2 YNFKEQ. Trimming took 1 base from V and 5 from J, leaving 17 bases between them. This CDR3 region has 16 residues. This chain's CDR3 is CASSQGLVQGGTEAFF. CDR3 DNA: TGTGCCAGCAGCCAAGGGCTAGTACAGGGAGGAACTGAAGCTTTCTTT.

The chain employs TRBV4-3 and TRBJ2-7; 10 bases match TRBD2. The CDR3 spans 13 residues. CDR1 LGHNA and CDR2 YSLEER come from the germline V gene. V lost 1 base and J lost 6; bases outside the gene matches: 0. This CDR3 is CASSQGTSGEQYF. The CDR3, as DNA: TGCGCCAGCAGCCAAGGGACTAGCGGCGAGCAGTACTTC.

This chain links TRBV29-1 with TRBJ2-7; 11 positions agree with TRBD1. V was clipped by 7 bases and J by 3 bases; unmatched bases: 8. Germline-derived CDR1 and CDR2 are SQVTM and ANQGSEA. CDR3 size: 14 residues. CDR3 in amino acids: CSATRDRGSYEQYF. The CDR3 coding sequence is TGCAGCGCCACCCGGGACAGGGGGAGCTACGAGCAGTACTTC.

This clone was counted a single time. V and J are TRBV5-4 and TRBJ2-7, with D perhaps matching TRBD1 (6 bases). Germline V gene lookup returns CDR1 SGHNT and CDR2 YYREEE (reference sequence). The CDR3 runs to 14 residues. V lost 3 bases, J lost 0 bases, and 10 bases lay in between. The CDR3 nucleotides are TGTGCCAGCAGCTGGACGGACAGCTCCTACGAGCAGTACTTC. It yields the protein CASSWTDSSYEQYF.

V is TRBV9 and J is TRBJ2-1, with a tentative D call TRBD2 (6 bases). The CDR3 has 12 residues. Trimming removed 10 bases from V and 5 bases from J, with 13 bases in between. Germline V gene sequence: CDR1 SGDLS, CDR2 YYNGEE. The CDR3 nucleotides are TGTGCCTCCGGGCGGGGTGACAATGAGCAGTTCTTC. Translation gives CASGRGDNEQFF.

The rearrangement uses TRBV5-1 and TRBJ1-1; tentatively, D is TRBD1 (5 bases). V lost 5 bases to trimming and J lost 4 bases, with 15 bases between them. The CDR3 runs to 14 residues. Germline V gives CDR1 SGHRS, CDR2 YFSETQ. CDR3 nucleotide sequence: TGCGCCAGCAGTCAGTCGGGGCGGGCCACTGAAGCTTTCTTT. Translated, it gives CASSQSGRATEAFF.

The rearrangement links TRBV7-3 to TRBJ2-2, with 8 bases lining up with TRBD2. CDR3 length equals 16 residues. The V segment lost 1 base and the J segment 3 bases; nucleotides outside the gene matches: 4. Germline values: CDR1 SGHTA, CDR2 FQGTGA. CDR3 sequence reads: CASSLSGGLDTGELFF. The CDR3 bases are TGTGCCAGCAGCTTAAGCGGGGGGCTGGACACCGGGGAGCTGTTTTTT.

The chain joins TRBV18 to TRBJ1-1; unclear D gene. The V gene's germline CDR1 is KGHSH and CDR2 LQKENI. This CDR3 spans 15 amino acids. Between the trimmed V and J ends, which lost 2 bases and 8 bases, there was a span of 18 bases. The CDR3 sequence: CASSPIFVLREEAFF. CDR3 bases: TGTGCCAGCTCACCAATATTCGTTTTGAGGGAGGAAGCTTTCTTT.

The chain combines TRBV19 with TRBJ1-5; TRBD1 matches 8 bases. CDR3 size: 13 residues. Per germline, CDR1 LNHDA and CDR2 SQIVND (reference sequence). Trimming cost V 6 bases and J 6 bases; bases outside gene matches: 4. CDR3 coding DNA: TGTGCCAGTAGCGACAGGGGTGGTCAGCCCCAGCATTTT. Protein sequence: CASSDRGGQPQHF.

The chain joins TRBV27 to TRBJ2-5; TRBD1 might be the D (6 bases). The CDR3 spans 14 residues. CDR1 is MNHEY and CDR2 is SMNVEV in the germline V gene (reference sequence). V was shortened by 3 bases and J by 0 bases, with 8 bases between the two germline ends. CDR3 residues: CASSFTGYQETQYF. CDR3 coding DNA: TGTGCCAGCAGTTTTACAGGGTACCAAGAGACCCAGTACTTC.

This sequence joins TRBV3-1 (or the pseudogene TRBV3-2) and TRBJ2-6, with D unresolved. This CDR3 is built from 16 residues. Germline CDR1 and CDR2: LGHDT and YNNKEL (reference sequence). Trimming left V 4 bases short and J 0 bases short, with 10 bases between. As DNA, the CDR3 is TGTGCCAGCAGCCTCATGGGCCTCTCTGGGGCCAACGTCCTGACTTTC. It encodes CASSLMGLSGANVLTF.